The clone carrying this T cell receptor beta chain was seen more than once but under ten times. The antigen remains unidentified. This sample is part of a study of identical twins. General study points: Modeled out-of-frame TCR alpha sharing in monozygotic twins fell below observed levels.

TCRdb redid the calling of the 5' RACE reads with MiXCR, one entry per CDR3 protein. The table includes roughly 690,000 distinct CDR3 sequences, less than 25% detected once. Germline V gene data show CDR1 as MNHEY and CDR2 as SVGEGT. The ends lost 6 bases at V and 2 bases at J; junction bases unmatched: 10. The CDR3 is made up of 16 amino acids. The data also belong to a second study, concerning T cells expressing NK-cell markers.

V is TRBV6-2 or TRBV6-3 and J is TRBJ2-7, with 10 bases matching TRBD1. The receptor was isolated from a woman between 18 and 30 years old in good health. Material: PBMCs. The CDR3 here is CASRKHRDRGTYEQYF. CDR3 sequence (DNA): TGTGCCAGCAGAAAACACCGGGACAGGGGCACCTACGAGCAGTACTTC.